Following are 9 T cell receptor beta chains from one sample sequenced in a study of T cells in Graves' hyperthyroidism and ophthalmopathy. The CDR3 regions of TCR beta were amplified from RNA transcripts. Initially, a first-round RT-PCR of the TCR CDR3 employed the HTBI primer set. MiXCR, run by TCRdb on the multiplex PCR reads, gives a single entry per CDR3 protein. The table lists more than 500,000 distinct CDR3 sequences, around 15% of them singletons, with around 4% in the top ten. The source material was blood. These receptors were collected from a woman aged 25 to 45 with Graves' hyperthyroidism.

This clonotype was picked up many times. The CDR3 nucleotides read TGTGCCAGCAGCGATGCAACTCAGGGACTAGCTAGTTCGAATGAGCAGTTCTTC. This codes for CASSDATQGLASSNEQFF. V gene TRBV28 combines with J gene TRBJ2-1; 9 bases align to TRBD2. The CDR3 has 18 amino acids. V shed 6 bases and J 7 bases; nucleotides not matched to a gene: 19. Germline-derived CDR1 and CDR2 are MDHEN and SYDVKM.

This clonotype was counted only a few times. In DNA, the CDR3 is TGTGCCAGCAGTTATCGGCAGAATTACAATGAGCAGTTCTTC. It yields the protein CASSYRQNYNEQFF. The J gene is TRBJ2-1, the V gene TRBV6-2 or TRBV6-3; D gene unclear. There are 14 residues in the CDR3. Looked up from germline, CDR1 is MNHEY and CDR2 is SVGEGT. The V end was cut by 3 bases, the J end by 4 bases, with 10 bases between.

This clonotype was counted many times. The gene calls are TRBV7-6 and TRBJ2-7; TRBD2 matches at 10 bases. Losses at the gene ends were 3 bases for V and 7 bases for J; bases not matched to a gene: 6. This CDR3 contains 14 residues. CDR1 is SGHVS, CDR2 FNYEAQ, per germline. The CDR3 loop is CASSLGTSASEQYF. The CDR3 region has the DNA TGTGCCAGCAGCTTGGGGACTAGCGCCTCGGAGCAGTACTTC.

In this sample, this clonotype turned up many times. This chain joins TRBV6-1 and TRBJ1-1; D is uncertain. V was clipped by 5 bases and J by 6 bases, with 16 bases between them. CDR3 length equals 14 residues. CDR1 and CDR2 (germline): MNHNS, SASEGT. The CDR3 nucleotides read TGTGCCAGCAGTTCCGTAATAGAGGGCTCTGAAGCTTTCTTT. It is translated as CASSSVIEGSEAFF.

This clonotype was detected a few times. The rearrangement links TRBV20-1 to TRBJ1-3; D is unclear. CDR3 length: 14 amino acids. Germline V gene lookup returns CDR1 DFQATT and CDR2 SNEGSKA (reference sequence). V was pared by 0 bases and J by 4 bases, with 10 bases between. CDR3 DNA: TGCAGTGCTAGAGATTGGGCCGACGGAAACACCATATATTTT. The encoded protein is CSARDWADGNTIYF.

The chain carries TRBV27 and TRBJ2-7; 10 nucleotides agree with TRBD2. J lost 9 bases, V lost 5 bases, and 13 bases had no gene match. From germline, CDR1 is MNHEY and CDR2 SMNVEV (reference sequence). This CDR3 region has 15 residues. The CDR3, as DNA: TGTGCCAGCAGTCCGATCACTAGCGGGAAGAATTGGCAGTACTTC. It translates to CASSPITSGKNWQYF.

This clonotype was seen a handful of times. This chain connects TRBV4-1 to TRBJ1-4; D may be TRBD1 (5 bases). Germline loops: CDR1 MGHRA, CDR2 YSYEKL. The CDR3 spans 14 residues. Trimming removed 5 bases from V and 7 bases from J, with 14 bases in between. CDR3 sequence reads: CASSERAGSEKLFF. For the CDR3, the DNA is TGCGCCAGCAGCGAAAGGGCAGGGAGTGAAAAACTGTTTTTT.

For this clonotype: The junction does not match germline at one end; this may be a read error. The V call is TRBV20-1, the J call TRBJ1-5, with TRBD1 matching over 8 bases. CDR1 and CDR2 (germline): DFQATT, SNEGSKA (reference sequence). This CDR3 has 13 amino acids. CDR3 sequence reads: CSAGQGDSQPQDF. The CDR3 DNA follows: TGCAGTGCTGGACAGGGAGACAGTCAGCCCCAGGATTTT.

This clonotype was seen a handful of times. The chain is built from TRBV6-2 or TRBV6-3 and TRBJ2-2; no clear D. This CDR3 is built from 15 residues. CDR1 MNHEY and CDR2 SVGEGT come from the germline V gene. The V and J ends lost 8 bases and 0 bases respectively, with 13 bases between them. Here the CDR3 reads CASHRFSANTGELFF. The DNA for the CDR3 is TGTGCCAGCCACCGGTTCAGCGCGAACACCGGGGAGCTGTTTTTT.